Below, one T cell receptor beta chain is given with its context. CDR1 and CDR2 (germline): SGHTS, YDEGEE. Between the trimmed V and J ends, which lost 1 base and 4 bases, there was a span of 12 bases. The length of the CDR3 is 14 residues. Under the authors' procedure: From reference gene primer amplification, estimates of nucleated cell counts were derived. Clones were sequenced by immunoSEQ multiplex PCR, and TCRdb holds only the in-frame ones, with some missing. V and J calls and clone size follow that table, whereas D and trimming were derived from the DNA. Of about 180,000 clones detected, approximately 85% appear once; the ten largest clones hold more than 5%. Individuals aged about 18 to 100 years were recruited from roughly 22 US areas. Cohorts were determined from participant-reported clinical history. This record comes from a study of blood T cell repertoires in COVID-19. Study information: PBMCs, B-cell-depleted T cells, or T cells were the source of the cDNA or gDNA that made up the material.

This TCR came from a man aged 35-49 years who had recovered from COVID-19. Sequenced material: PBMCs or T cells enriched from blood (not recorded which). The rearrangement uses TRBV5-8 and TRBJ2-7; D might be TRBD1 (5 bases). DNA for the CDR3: TGTGCCAGCAGCTTGAGGGGCATCCAGTACGAGCAGTACTTC. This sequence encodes CASSLRGIQYEQYF. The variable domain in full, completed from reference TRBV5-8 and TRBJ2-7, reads EAGVTQSPTHLIKTRGQQATLRCSPISGHTSVYWYQQALGLGLQFLLWYDEGEERNRGNFPPRFSGRQFPNYSSELNVNALELEDSALYLCASSLRGIQYEQYFGPGTRLTVT.